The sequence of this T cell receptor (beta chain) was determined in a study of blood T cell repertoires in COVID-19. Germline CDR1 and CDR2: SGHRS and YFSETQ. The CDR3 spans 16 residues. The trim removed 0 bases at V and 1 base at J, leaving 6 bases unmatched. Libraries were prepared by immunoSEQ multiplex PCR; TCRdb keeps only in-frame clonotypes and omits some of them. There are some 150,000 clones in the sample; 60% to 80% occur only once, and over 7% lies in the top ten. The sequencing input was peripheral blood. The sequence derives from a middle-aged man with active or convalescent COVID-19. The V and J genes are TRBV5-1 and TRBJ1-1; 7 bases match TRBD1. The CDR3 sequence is CASSLAETGTNTEAFF. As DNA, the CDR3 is TGCGCCAGCAGCTTGGCCGAGACAGGGACGAACACTGAAGCTTTCTTT.